The following is a T cell receptor beta chain sequence with its context. Its matching antigen is unknown. This entry comes from a study of T cell repertoires in cytomegalovirus infection. Study at large: Indications came from public TCR beta signatures; they pointed to CMV infection and to a matching HLA type.

Study-level results: Cumulative frequency (of public TCR beta family members) identified carriers of CMV plus the relevant HLA. HLA-C-restricted CMV clonotypes gave the most frequent clonotype in two of eight donors.

MiXCR, applied by TCRdb to the reads, yields one record per CDR3 protein. The sample holds 300,000 to 400,000 distinct CDR3 sequences, around a quarter seen once. Germline V gene sequence: CDR1 MGHRA, CDR2 YSYEKL. Trimming removed 1 base from V and 0 bases from J, with 4 bases in between. This CDR3 is built from 15 residues. The receptor's source is a human donor in good health (CMV status not recorded). Some clones in this sample may be carry-over from other donors' samples. This sequence joins TRBV4-1 and TRBJ2-6; D not certain. The source was cultured PBMCs, collected from culture after CMV antigen stimulation. CDR3 protein: CASSQVFSGANVLTF. The DNA of the CDR3 is TGCGCCAGCAGCCAAGTGTTCTCTGGGGCCAACGTCCTGACTTTC.